This TCR beta chain derives from a study of cytomegalovirus exposure and HLA in healthy donors. Trimming took 6 bases from V and 2 from J; bases not matched to a gene: 7. Germline V gene sequence: CDR1 MNHEY, CDR2 SVGAGI. The CDR3 totals 16 residues. Profiled with immunoSEQ multiplex PCR; TCRdb holds only in-frame clones, not every one. This sample has approximately 200,000 clones, with roughly 81% found just once. The specimen was PBMCs. The gene calls are TRBV6-5 and TRBJ1-6, with 7 bases fitting TRBD1. The receptor was isolated from a woman aged 25 to 39 in good health and CMV-seronegative. CDR3 amino acids: CASSYKGQAYNSPLHF. The CDR3, as DNA: TGTGCCAGCAGCTACAAAGGACAGGCCTATAATTCACCCCTCCACTTT.